A few counts support the clone carrying this TCR beta chain. Antigen specificity is unknown. The data were obtained in a study of post-analysis software for immune sequencing data. CDR1 SGHTA and CDR2 FQGNSA come from the germline V gene. This CDR3 spans 15 amino acids. Trimming removed 8 bases at V and 1 base at J, with 18 bases between. The authors incorporated unique molecular identifiers into the TCR beta cDNA libraries. TCRdb re-analysed the PCR reads in MiXCR, keeping a single row per CDR3 protein. The sample shows 650,000 to 850,000 distinct CDR3 sequences, roughly half of them seen only once. General study results and limits: Included in a set of roughly five TRBV segments more frequent in patients than controls were TRBV5-6, TRBV5-1 and TRBV20-1. Normalized Chao1 diversity in multiple sclerosis patients fell significantly below that of controls.

The chain recombines TRBV7-2 with TRBJ2-7; D may be TRBD1 or TRBD2 (6 bases each). Source material: blood. The TCR was taken from a girl aged 10 to 17 with multiple sclerosis. CDR3 sequence reads: CASLRGAGLSYEQYF. The CDR3 region has the DNA TGTGCCAGCCTGAGGGGGGCAGGTTTGTCCTACGAGCAGTACTTC.